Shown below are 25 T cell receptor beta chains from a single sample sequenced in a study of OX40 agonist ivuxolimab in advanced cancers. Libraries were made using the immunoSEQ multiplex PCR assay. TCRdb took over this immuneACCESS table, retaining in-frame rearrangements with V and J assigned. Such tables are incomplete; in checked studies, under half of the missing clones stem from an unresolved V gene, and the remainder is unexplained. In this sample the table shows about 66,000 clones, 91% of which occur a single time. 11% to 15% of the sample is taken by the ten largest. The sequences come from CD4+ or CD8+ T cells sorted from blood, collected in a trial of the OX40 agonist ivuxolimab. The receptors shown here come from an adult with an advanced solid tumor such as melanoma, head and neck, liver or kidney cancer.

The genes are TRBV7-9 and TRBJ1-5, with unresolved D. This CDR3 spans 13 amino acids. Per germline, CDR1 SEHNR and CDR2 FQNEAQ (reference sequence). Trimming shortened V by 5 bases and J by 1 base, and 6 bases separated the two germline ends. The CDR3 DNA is TGTGCCAGCAGCCAGACGAGCAATCAGCCCCAGCATTTT. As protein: CASSQTSNQPQHF.

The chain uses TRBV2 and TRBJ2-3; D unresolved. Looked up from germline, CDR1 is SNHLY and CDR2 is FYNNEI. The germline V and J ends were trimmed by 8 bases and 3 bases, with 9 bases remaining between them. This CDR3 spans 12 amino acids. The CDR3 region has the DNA TGTGCCAGCTATGCTCGGACAGATACGCAGTATTTT. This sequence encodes CASYARTDTQYF.

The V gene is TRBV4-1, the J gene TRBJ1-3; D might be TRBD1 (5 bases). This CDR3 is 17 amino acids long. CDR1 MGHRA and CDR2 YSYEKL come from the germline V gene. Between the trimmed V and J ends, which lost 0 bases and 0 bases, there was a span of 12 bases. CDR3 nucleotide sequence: TGCGCCAGCAGCCAAGACGACTACAGGTCCTCTGGAAACACCATATATTTT. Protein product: CASSQDDYRSSGNTIYF.

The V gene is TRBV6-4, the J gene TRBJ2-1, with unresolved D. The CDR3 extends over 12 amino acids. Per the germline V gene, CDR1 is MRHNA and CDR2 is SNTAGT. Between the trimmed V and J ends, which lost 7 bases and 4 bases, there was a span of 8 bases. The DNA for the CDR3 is TGTGCCAGCACAGCGTATTACAATGAGCAGTTCTTC. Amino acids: CASTAYYNEQFF.

The CDR3 DNA follows: TGTGCCAGCAGTTTATCGATGTGGCAGGGGGGCAATCAGCCCCAGCATTTT. Amino acids: CASSLSMWQGGNQPQHF. This chain links TRBV27 with TRBJ1-5; 7 bases line up with TRBD1. Germline V CDR1 and CDR2: MNHEY, SMNVEV (reference sequence). The CDR3 is 17 residues long. The trim removed 0 bases at V and 2 bases at J, leaving 7 bases unmatched.

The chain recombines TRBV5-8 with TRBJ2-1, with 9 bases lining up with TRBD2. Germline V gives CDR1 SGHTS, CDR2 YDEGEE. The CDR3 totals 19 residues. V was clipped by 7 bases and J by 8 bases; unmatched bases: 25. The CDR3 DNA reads TGTGCCAGCCCTTACGGTCTGGGCCGAATGGCGGGAGGGGGGGATGAGCAGTTCTTC. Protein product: CASPYGLGRMAGGGDEQFF.

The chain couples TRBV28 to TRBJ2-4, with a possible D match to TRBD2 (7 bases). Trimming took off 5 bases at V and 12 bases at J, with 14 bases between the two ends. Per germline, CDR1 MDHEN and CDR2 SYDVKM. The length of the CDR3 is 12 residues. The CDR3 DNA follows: TGTGCCAGCAGTCCTCAGGGGAGGGCTCAGTACTTC. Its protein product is CASSPQGRAQYF.

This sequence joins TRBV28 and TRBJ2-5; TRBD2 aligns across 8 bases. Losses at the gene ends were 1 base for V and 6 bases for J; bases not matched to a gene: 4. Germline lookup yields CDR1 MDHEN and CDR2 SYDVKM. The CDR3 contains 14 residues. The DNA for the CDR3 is TGTGCCAGCAGTTTATCCGGCGGGAGGAAGACCCAGTACTTC. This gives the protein CASSLSGGRKTQYF.

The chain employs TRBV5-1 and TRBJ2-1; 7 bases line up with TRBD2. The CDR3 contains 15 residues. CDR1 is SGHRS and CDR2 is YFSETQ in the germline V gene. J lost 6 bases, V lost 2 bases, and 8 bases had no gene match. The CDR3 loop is CASSLASTSRNEQFF. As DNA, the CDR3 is TGCGCCAGCAGCTTAGCATCGACTAGCCGCAATGAGCAGTTCTTC.

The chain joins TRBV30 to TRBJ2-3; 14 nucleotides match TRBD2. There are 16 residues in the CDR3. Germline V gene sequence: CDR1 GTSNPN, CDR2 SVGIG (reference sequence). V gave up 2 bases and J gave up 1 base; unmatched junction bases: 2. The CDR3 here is CAWSLGLAGGTDTQYF. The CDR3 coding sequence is TGTGCCTGGAGTTTGGGACTAGCGGGAGGCACAGATACGCAGTATTTT.

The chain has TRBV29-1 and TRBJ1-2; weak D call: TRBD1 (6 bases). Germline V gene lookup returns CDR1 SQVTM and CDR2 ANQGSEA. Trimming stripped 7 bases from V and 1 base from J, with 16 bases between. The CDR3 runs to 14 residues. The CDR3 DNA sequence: TGCAGCGCCCCGACAGGAAACAATAACTATGGCTACACCTTC. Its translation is CSAPTGNNNYGYTF.

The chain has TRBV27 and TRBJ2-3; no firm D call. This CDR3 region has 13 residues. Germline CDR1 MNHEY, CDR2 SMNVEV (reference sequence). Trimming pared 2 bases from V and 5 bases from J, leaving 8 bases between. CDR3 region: CASSLGSGDTQYF. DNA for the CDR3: TGTGCCAGCAGTTTAGGGTCGGGAGATACGCAGTATTTT.

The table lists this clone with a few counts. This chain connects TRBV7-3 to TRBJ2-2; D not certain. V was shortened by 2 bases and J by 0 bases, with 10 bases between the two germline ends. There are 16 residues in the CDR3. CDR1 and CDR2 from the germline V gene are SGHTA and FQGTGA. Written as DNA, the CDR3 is TGTGCCAGCAGCTTAGGTCCGAAACCGAACACCGGGGAGCTGTTTTTT. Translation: CASSLGPKPNTGELFF. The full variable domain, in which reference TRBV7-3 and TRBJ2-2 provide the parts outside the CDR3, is GAGVSQTPSNKVTEKGKYVELRCDPISGHTALYWYRQSLGQGPEFLIYFQGTGAADDSGLPNDRFFAVRPEGSVSTLKIQRTERGDSAVYLCASSLGPKPNTGELFFGEGSRLTVL.

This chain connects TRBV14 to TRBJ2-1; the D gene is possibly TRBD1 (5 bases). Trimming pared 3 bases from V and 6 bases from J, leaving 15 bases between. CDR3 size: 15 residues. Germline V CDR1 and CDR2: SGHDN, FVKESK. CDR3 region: CASSHSSGLGNEQFF. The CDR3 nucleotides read TGTGCCAGCAGCCATAGTTCAGGGCTCGGCAATGAGCAGTTCTTC. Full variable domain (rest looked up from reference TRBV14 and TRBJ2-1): EAGVTQFPSHSVIEKGQTVTLRCDPISGHDNLYWYRRVMGKEIKFLLHFVKESKQDESGMPNNRFLAERTGGTYSTLKVQPAELEDSGVYFCASSHSSGLGNEQFFGPGTRLTVL.

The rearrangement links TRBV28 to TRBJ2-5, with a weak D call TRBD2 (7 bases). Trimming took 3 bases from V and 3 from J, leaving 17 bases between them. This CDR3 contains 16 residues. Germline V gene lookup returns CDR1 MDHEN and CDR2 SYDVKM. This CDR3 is CASSLMTGAGEETQYF. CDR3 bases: TGTGCCAGCAGTTTGATGACGGGGGCGGGAGAAGAGACCCAGTACTTC. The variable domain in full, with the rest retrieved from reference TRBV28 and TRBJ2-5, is DVKVTQSSRYLVKRTGEKVFLECVQDMDHENMFWYRQDPGLGLRLIYFSYDVKMKEKGDIPEGYSVSREKKERFSLILESASTNQTSMYLCASSLMTGAGEETQYFGPGTRLLVL.

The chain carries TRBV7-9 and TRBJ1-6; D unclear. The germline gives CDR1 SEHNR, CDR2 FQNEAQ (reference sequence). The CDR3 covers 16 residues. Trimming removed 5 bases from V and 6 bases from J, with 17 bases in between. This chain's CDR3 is CASSKHGLGSNSPLHF. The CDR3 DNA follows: TGTGCCAGCAGCAAACACGGTTTAGGATCTAATTCACCCCTCCACTTT.

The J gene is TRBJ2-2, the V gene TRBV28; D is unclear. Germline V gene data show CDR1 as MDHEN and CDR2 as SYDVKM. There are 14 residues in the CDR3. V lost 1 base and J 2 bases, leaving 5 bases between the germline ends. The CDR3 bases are TGTGCCAGCAGTTTATTACACAACACCGGGGAGCTGTTTTTT. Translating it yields CASSLLHNTGELFF.

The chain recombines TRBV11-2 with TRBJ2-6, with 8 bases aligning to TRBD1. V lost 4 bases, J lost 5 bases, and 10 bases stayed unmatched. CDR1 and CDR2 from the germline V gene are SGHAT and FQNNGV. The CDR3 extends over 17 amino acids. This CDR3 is CASSSHWDRKWANVLTF. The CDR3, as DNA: TGTGCCAGCAGCTCTCATTGGGACAGGAAGTGGGCCAACGTCCTGACTTTC.

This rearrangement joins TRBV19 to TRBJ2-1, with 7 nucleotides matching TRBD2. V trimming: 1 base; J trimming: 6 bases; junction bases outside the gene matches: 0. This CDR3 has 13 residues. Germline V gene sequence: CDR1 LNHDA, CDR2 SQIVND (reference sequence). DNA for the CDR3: TGTGCCAGTAGTATAGGGGGGGGCAATGAGCAGTTCTTC. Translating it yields CASSIGGGNEQFF.

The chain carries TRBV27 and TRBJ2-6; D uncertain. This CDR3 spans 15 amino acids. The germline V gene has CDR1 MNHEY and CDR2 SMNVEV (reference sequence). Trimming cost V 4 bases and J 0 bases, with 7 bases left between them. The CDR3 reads CASSSLGSGANVLTF. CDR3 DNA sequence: TGTGCCAGCAGTTCGTTGGGCTCTGGGGCCAACGTCCTGACTTTC.

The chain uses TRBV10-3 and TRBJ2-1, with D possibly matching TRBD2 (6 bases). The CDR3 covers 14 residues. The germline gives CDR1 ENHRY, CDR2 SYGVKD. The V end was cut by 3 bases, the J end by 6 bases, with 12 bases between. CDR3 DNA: TGTGCCATCAGTGACGAGGGAGGTCTCAATGAGCAGTTCTTC. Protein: CAISDEGGLNEQFF.

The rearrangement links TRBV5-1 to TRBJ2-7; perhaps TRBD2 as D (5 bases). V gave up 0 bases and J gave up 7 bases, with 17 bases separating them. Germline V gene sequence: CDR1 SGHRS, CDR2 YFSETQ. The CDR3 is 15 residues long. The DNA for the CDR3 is TGCGCCAGCAGCTTGGCCGACGGGAACCGCCTGGAGCAGTACTTC. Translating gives CASSLADGNRLEQYF.

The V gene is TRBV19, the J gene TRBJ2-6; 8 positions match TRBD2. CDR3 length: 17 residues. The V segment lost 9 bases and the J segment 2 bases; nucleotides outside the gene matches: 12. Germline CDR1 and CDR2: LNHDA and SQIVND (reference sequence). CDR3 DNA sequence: TGTGCCAGCGCGGGGGGACACCATCTTCCTGGGGCCAACGTCCTGACTTTC. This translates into CASAGGHHLPGANVLTF.

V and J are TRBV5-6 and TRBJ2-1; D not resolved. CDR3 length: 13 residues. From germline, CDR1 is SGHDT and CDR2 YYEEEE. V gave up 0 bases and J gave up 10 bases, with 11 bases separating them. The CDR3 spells CASSLVGPEEQFF. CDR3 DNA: TGTGCCAGCAGCTTGGTGGGTCCTGAGGAGCAGTTCTTC.

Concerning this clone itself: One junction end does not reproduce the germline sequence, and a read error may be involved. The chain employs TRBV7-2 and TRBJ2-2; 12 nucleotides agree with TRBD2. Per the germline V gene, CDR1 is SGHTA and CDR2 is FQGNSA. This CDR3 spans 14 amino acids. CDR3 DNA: TGTGCCAGCAGCCTAGCGGGAGGGGGCGGGGAGCTGTTTTTT. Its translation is CASSLAGGGGELFF.